These 3 T cell receptor beta chains came from one sample sequenced in a study of CD8 T cells in Susac syndrome. An input of roughly 0.5 to 1 ug of RNA was subjected to reverse transcription using random hexamers. MiXCR was run by TCRdb on the immunoSEQ multiplex PCR reads, yielding one entry per CDR3 protein. The repertoire has some 250,000 distinct CDR3 sequences, around 96% of them found once; the top ten carry less than 0.11%. Sequences were obtained from CD4+ T cells from PBMCs. The receptors were gathered from a human donor with Susac syndrome.

This rearrangement joins TRBV29-1 to TRBJ1-5, with D maybe TRBD1 (5 bases). The CDR3 has 14 residues. Trimming took off 4 bases at V and 0 bases at J, with 10 bases between the two ends. Germline-derived CDR1 and CDR2 are SQVTM and ANQGSEA. The CDR3: CSVGLTDSNQPQHF. The CDR3, as DNA: TGCAGCGTTGGGCTGACAGATAGCAATCAGCCCCAGCATTTT. The full variable domain, completed using reference TRBV29-1 and TRBJ1-5, is SAVISQKPSRDICQRGTSLTIQCQVDSQVTMMFWYRQQPGQSLTLIATANQGSEATYESGFVIDKFPISRPNLTFSTLTVSNMSPEDSSIYLCSVGLTDSNQPQHFGDGTRLSIL.

The chain has TRBV29-1 and TRBJ2-1, with 10 bases fitting TRBD1. Germline V CDR1 and CDR2: SQVTM, ANQGSEA. This CDR3 comprises 16 residues. With 0 bases clipped from V and 7 bases from J, the junction kept 9 bases outside the gene matches. The CDR3 DNA follows: TGCAGCGTTGAAGATCTTGGGACAGGGGTCGGTAATGAGCAGTTCTTC. Translating gives CSVEDLGTGVGNEQFF.

The CDR3 DNA sequence: TGCAGTGCTAGAGAGCTACGGGAGGCCGAGCAGTACTTC. Its translation is CSARELREAEQYF. The V gene is TRBV20-1, the J gene TRBJ2-7; 7 bases line up with TRBD2. V gave up 0 bases and J gave up 6 bases; unmatched junction bases: 5. This CDR3 spans 13 amino acids. Germline assignment: CDR1 DFQATT and CDR2 SNEGSKA (reference sequence).